Below, one T cell receptor (beta chain) is given with its context. One end of the junction varies from germline; a read error may be responsible. Unique molecular identifiers were built into the TCRbeta library. TCRdb fed the PCR reads into MiXCR, producing one record per CDR3 protein. The profile shows 450,000 to 500,000 distinct CDR3 sequences, roughly an eighth of them singletons. This entry belongs to a study of T-cell reconstitution after alpha-beta-depleted transplantation in children. CDR3 length: 15 amino acids. The germline V gene has CDR1 LNHNV and CDR2 YYDKDF (reference sequence). This sample comprised PBMCs from the stem cell graft donor, obtained from the stem cell graft. The clonotype comes from a human donor who donated a stem cell graft to a child with combined immunodeficiency. V is TRBV15 and J is TRBJ2-1; D remains ambiguous. The CDR3 sequence: CATNRAAIATNEQFF. The CDR3 nucleotides are TGTGCCACCAACAGAGCCGCTATCGCTACGAATGAGCAGTTCTTC.